A single sample gave rise to the 24 T cell receptor beta chains below, sequenced in a study of T cells in women clearing cervical HPV infection. This table comes from immunoSEQ multiplex PCR, and its TCRdb copy is limited to in-frame clones, with some not included. Its table lists tens of thousands of clones. The sequencing input was blood buffy coat. The origin of the receptors is a woman aged 18 to 69 with a cervical HPV16 infection that either progressed to CIN3+ or cleared (not recorded which).

CDR3 bases read: TGTGCCAGCTCACCACGGAATACAGGGACCTACGAG. As protein: CASSPRNTGTYE. The whole CDR3 sequence reads CASSPRNTGTYEQYF. The chain couples TRBV18 to TRBJ2-7; the D gene is possibly TRBD1 (6 bases). The missing CDR3 end, 3 residues past where the read stops, is filled in from the germline J gene. The germline V gene encodes CDR1 KGHSH and CDR2 LQKENI. The CDR3 runs 15 residues. V was trimmed by 1 base and J by 2 bases, leaving 12 bases between them.

Comments on this clone: Read data end 3 residues before the CDR3 end; the end is taken from the germline J gene. This chain uses TRBV19 with TRBJ2-4; 7 positions match TRBD1. This CDR3 is 15 amino acids long. CDR1 and CDR2 from the germline V gene are LNHDA and SQIVND (reference sequence). Incomplete CDR3 DNA: TGTGCCAGTAGCACAGGGGACAGTCTTCTCTATGGT. It translates to CASSTGDSLLYG. In full, the CDR3 reads CASSTGDSLLYGQYF.

With regard to this clone: The CDR3 end is not reached by the read, which stops 3 residues before it; the germline J gene fills it in. The chain has TRBV20-1 and TRBJ2-7; perhaps TRBD1 as D (6 bases). This CDR3 has 14 amino acids. CDR1 and CDR2 from the germline V gene are DFQATT and SNEGSKA (reference sequence). V lost 5 bases and J lost 0, with 14 bases in between. The covered CDR3 bases are TGCAGTGCTTTGGACAGCGCTAGCTCCTACGAG. Its translation: CSALDSASSYE. The whole CDR3 region reads CSALDSASSYEQYF.

Concerning this clone: The DNA ends 3 residues before the CDR3 does, and the rest of the CDR3 is filled in from the germline J gene. The chain carries TRBV19 and TRBJ1-1, with 7 nucleotides matching TRBD1. Looked up from germline, CDR1 is LNHDA and CDR2 is SQIVND (reference sequence). The ends lost 7 bases at V and 5 bases at J; junction bases unmatched: 7. CDR3 length: 13 residues. The CDR3 loop is CASNDRDRTEAFF. The covered CDR3 bases are TGTGCCAGTAACGACAGGGACCGGACTGAA. The whole variable domain, remainder taken from reference TRBV19 and TRBJ1-1, is DGGITQSPKYLFRKEGQNVTLSCEQNLNHDAMYWYRQDPGQGLRLIYYSQIVNDFQKGDIAEGYSVSREKKESFPLTVTSAQKNPTAFYLCASNDRDRTEAFFGQGTRLTVV.

As concerns this clone: The read stops 3 residues short of the end of the CDR3; the missing end is completed from the germline J gene. This rearrangement joins TRBV13 to TRBJ1-1; D is unresolved. The CDR3 consists of 13 residues. Trimming stripped 6 bases from V and 7 bases from J, with 15 bases between. CDR1 PRHDT and CDR2 FYEKMQ come from the germline V gene (reference sequence). CDR3 residues: CASSLGPAVEAFF. Incomplete CDR3 DNA: TGTGCCAGCAGTTTGGGCCCGGCAGTTGAA.

About this clone: Coverage ceases 3 residues before the CDR3 finishes, and the germline J gene fills in the end. The gene calls are TRBV7-2 and TRBJ1-2; D perhaps matches TRBD1 (5 bases). This CDR3 is 13 amino acids long. Germline values: CDR1 SGHTA, CDR2 FQGNSA. Trimming cost V 9 bases and J 4 bases, with 15 bases left between them. CDR3 bases read: TGTGCCAGTCCCCCGTGGGGGGGCTATGGC. The encoded protein is CASPPWGGYG. The whole CDR3 region reads CASPPWGGYGYTF.

As concerns this clone: The read terminates 3 residues before the CDR3 end, so the remaining end is supplied by the germline J gene. The genes are TRBV5-8 and TRBJ1-4; 9 bases map to TRBD1. CDR3 length: 14 amino acids. Trimming cost V 2 bases and J 8 bases; bases outside gene matches: 4. Germline V CDR1 and CDR2: SGHTS, YDEGEE. Partial CDR3 DNA: TGTGCCAGCAGCTTAAGGGGGACAGGGGAAAAA. Amino acids: CASSLRGTGEK. The CDR3 as a whole reads CASSLRGTGEKLFF.

Details on this clone: The CDR3 extends 3 residues past the end of the read, so its final part is completed from the germline J gene. This sequence joins TRBV2 and TRBJ1-1; tentatively, D is TRBD1 (6 bases). Germline lookup yields CDR1 SNHLY and CDR2 FYNNEI. CDR3 length: 15 residues. V gave up 4 bases and J gave up 4 bases, with 16 bases separating them. The sequenced part of the CDR3 DNA is TGTGCCAGCAGTGGGGGTTGGGGAGGGGGCACTGAA. This codes for CASSGGWGGGTE. The full CDR3 protein reads CASSGGWGGGTEAFF.

A remark on this clone: The read comes to an end 3 residues before the CDR3 does, leaving the germline J gene to fill in the end. This chain joins TRBV20-1 and TRBJ1-3; D remains unclear. V was pared by 7 bases and J by 0 bases, with 7 bases between. CDR1 is DFQATT, CDR2 SNEGSKA, per germline (reference sequence). The CDR3 runs 12 residues. Incomplete CDR3 DNA: TGCAGTGGAACATACTCTGGAAACACC. This encodes CSGTYSGNT. The entire CDR3 protein is CSGTYSGNTIYF.

A word on this clone: The read comes to an end 3 residues before the CDR3 does, leaving the germline J gene to fill in the end. The chain couples TRBV7-6 to TRBJ2-1, with TRBD2 identical over 13 bases. CDR1 SGHVS and CDR2 FNYEAQ come from the germline V gene. This CDR3 comprises 17 residues. V was pared by 5 bases and J by 7 bases, with 11 bases of the junction left unmatched. The CDR3 bases that were read are TGTGCCAGCAGCCGCGGACTAGCGGGGGCCAGTAGGAATGAG. This translates into CASSRGLAGASRNE. The full CDR3 sequence reads CASSRGLAGASRNEQFF.

A remark on this clone: The observed sequence ends 3 residues before the CDR3 terminus, with the missing tail filled in from the germline J gene. The chain is built from TRBV18 and TRBJ2-2; 8 bases line up with TRBD1. The CDR3 length is 15 residues. Germline V CDR1 and CDR2: KGHSH, LQKENI. This chain's CDR3 is CASSPRQGLNEKLFF. The CDR3 DNA, read in part, is TGTGCCAGCTCACCCAGACAGGGGCTTAATGAAAAG.

To note about this clone: The CDR3 extends 3 residues past the end of the read, so its final part is completed from the germline J gene. V is TRBV5-1 and J is TRBJ2-5, with 12 nucleotides matching TRBD1. From germline, CDR1 is SGHRS and CDR2 YFSETQ. The CDR3 consists of 16 residues. V was pared by 4 bases and J by 4 bases, with 8 bases of the junction left unmatched. The CDR3 here is CASSPTGTGGGETQYF. The CDR3 DNA, read in part, is TGCGCCAGCAGCCCAACCGGGACAGGGGGCGGAGAGACC.

As to this clone: The DNA ends 3 residues before the CDR3 does, and the rest of the CDR3 is filled in from the germline J gene. This rearrangement joins TRBV7-2 to TRBJ1-2; 9 nucleotides match TRBD1. V was clipped by 1 base and J by 4 bases; unmatched bases: 4. Germline V lookup: CDR1 SGHTA, CDR2 FQGNSA. The CDR3 covers 15 residues. The CDR3 bases that were read are TGTGCCAGCAGCTTAGGGACAGGGGAGCTCTATGGC. Amino acid sequence: CASSLGTGELYG. The CDR3 in its entirety is CASSLGTGELYGYTF.

About this clone: The observed sequence ends 3 residues before the CDR3 terminus, with the missing tail filled in from the germline J gene. The chain is built from TRBV13 and TRBJ1-2; TRBD1 might be the D (5 bases). Germline V CDR1 and CDR2: PRHDT, FYEKMQ (reference sequence). The CDR3 runs to 14 residues. Trimming cost V 0 bases and J 4 bases, with 9 bases left between them. The CDR3 bases that were read are TGTGCCAGCAGCTTAGGGGGGGGTTTCTATGGC. Translating it yields CASSLGGGFYG. The full CDR3 sequence reads CASSLGGGFYGYTF.

To note about this clone: The CDR3 goes on 3 residues after the read ends, and that part is filled in from the germline J gene. The rearrangement uses TRBV20-1 and TRBJ2-4, with 14 bases identical to TRBD2. V lost 5 bases to trimming and J lost 7 bases; unmatched junction nucleotides: 10. This CDR3 has 16 amino acids. Germline CDR1 DFQATT, CDR2 SNEGSKA (reference sequence). The CDR3 DNA, read in part, is TGCAGTGCTCGCCCTGGGACTAGCGGGAGAGGGAACATT. It yields the protein CSARPGTSGRGNI. The complete CDR3 sequence is CSARPGTSGRGNIQYF.

Remarks on this clone: An end of the junction differs from the germline gene, which may be a read error. Read coverage stops 3 residues before the CDR3 terminus; the germline J gene supplies the remainder. The chain joins TRBV7-7 to TRBJ1-4; 8 bases match TRBD1. Germline V gives CDR1 SSHAT, CDR2 FNYEAQ (reference sequence). The length of the CDR3 is 15 residues. Partial CDR3 DNA: TGTGCTAGCAGCTTAGGCGGGACAGGATCACAAAAA. Protein: CASSLGGTGSQK. The whole CDR3 sequence reads CASSLGGTGSQKLFF.

The CDR3 loop is CASSIGRTLSYEQYF. The part of the CDR3 DNA that was read is TGTGCCAGTAGTATAGGCAGGACTCTGTCCTACGAG. This sequence joins TRBV19 and TRBJ2-7; a weak D match, TRBD2 (5 bases). The read falls 3 residues short of the CDR3 end, and the missing part is taken from the germline J gene. Germline V gives CDR1 LNHDA, CDR2 SQIVND (reference sequence). The germline V and J ends were trimmed by 1 base and 1 base, with 11 bases remaining between them. The CDR3 runs to 15 residues.

CDR3 sequence: CASSLANRGTYEQYF. CDR3 DNA, as far as it was read: TGTGCCAGCAGCTTGGCGAACAGGGGAACCTACGAG. V and J are TRBV5-8 and TRBJ2-7; TRBD1 agrees at 7 bases. The read comes to an end 3 residues before the CDR3 does, leaving the germline J gene to fill in the end. Trimming at V came to 0 bases and at J to 2 bases, leaving 5 bases not matched to a gene. Germline V gene lookup returns CDR1 SGHTS and CDR2 YDEGEE. The CDR3 loop spans 15 amino acids.

Regarding this clone: The CDR3 goes on 3 residues after the read ends, and that part is filled in from the germline J gene. The V call is TRBV5-6, the J call TRBJ1-3; D gene ambiguous. Deletions cut 4 bases from V and 4 bases from J, with 12 bases between. Looked up from germline, CDR1 is SGHDT and CDR2 is YYEEEE. This CDR3 has 14 amino acids. The CDR3 loop is CASSQIHAGNTIYF. CDR3 DNA (partial): TGTGCCAGCAGCCAAATACATGCCGGAAACACC.

Comment on this clone: One junction end does not reproduce the germline sequence, and a read error may be involved. The sequence runs out 3 residues before the end of the CDR3; the remainder is reconstructed from the germline J gene. The rearrangement links TRBV2 to TRBJ2-7; weak D call: TRBD2 (5 bases). Per germline, CDR1 SNHLY and CDR2 FYNNEI. This CDR3 is 12 amino acids long. The CDR3 here is CSSRTSGYEQYF. The sequenced CDR3 bases are TGTTCCAGCAGGACGAGCGGCTACGAG.

As regards this clone: The CDR3 goes on 3 residues after the read ends, and that part is filled in from the germline J gene. The chain is built from TRBV7-6 and TRBJ1-3, with a tentative D call TRBD1 (5 bases). V was shortened by 0 bases and J by 2 bases, with 8 bases between the two germline ends. Germline V lookup: CDR1 SGHVS, CDR2 FNYEAQ. The CDR3 runs 15 residues. The covered CDR3 bases are TGTGCCAGCAGCTTAGCCGCAGGGACTGGAAACACC. This codes for CASSLAAGTGNT. From start to end, the CDR3 is CASSLAAGTGNTIYF.

On this clone: One end of the junction does not line up with germline, which may come from a read error. The CDR3 end is not reached by the read, which stops 3 residues before it; the germline J gene fills it in. The rearrangement links TRBV4-2 to TRBJ2-7; D is possibly TRBD2 (7 bases). The CDR3 is 15 residues long. Germline V gene sequence: CDR1 LGHNA, CDR2 YNFKEQ. The sequenced part of the CDR3 DNA is TGCGCCAGCAGCCTCTTCAGGGGCGGGGGCTACGAG. The encoded protein is CASSLFRGGGYE. In full, the CDR3 reads CASSLFRGGGYEQYF.

Worth noting for this clone: The read is 3 residues too short to cover the CDR3 end, so that end is filled in from the germline J gene. The V and J genes are TRBV2 and TRBJ2-3, with D tentatively TRBD1 (6 bases). This CDR3 is built from 18 residues. Germline V CDR1 and CDR2: SNHLY, FYNNEI. The DNA read from the CDR3 is TGTGCCAGCAGTGAAAGAGAACTCCGGGACACCATTTATCAGCCG. Protein product: CASSERELRDTIYQP. The whole CDR3 protein is CASSERELRDTIYQPQYF.

For this clone: Coverage ceases 3 residues before the CDR3 finishes, and the germline J gene fills in the end. The chain employs TRBV7-9 and TRBJ2-7; D gene ambiguous. V lost 5 bases to trimming and J lost 6 bases, with 17 bases between them. The CDR3 runs 14 residues. CDR1 SEHNR and CDR2 FQNEAQ come from the germline V gene (reference sequence). Incomplete CDR3 DNA: TGTGCCAGCAGCGTCGTGGTGCCCACCGGCGAG. Protein: CASSVVVPTGE. In full, the CDR3 is CASSVVVPTGEQYF.